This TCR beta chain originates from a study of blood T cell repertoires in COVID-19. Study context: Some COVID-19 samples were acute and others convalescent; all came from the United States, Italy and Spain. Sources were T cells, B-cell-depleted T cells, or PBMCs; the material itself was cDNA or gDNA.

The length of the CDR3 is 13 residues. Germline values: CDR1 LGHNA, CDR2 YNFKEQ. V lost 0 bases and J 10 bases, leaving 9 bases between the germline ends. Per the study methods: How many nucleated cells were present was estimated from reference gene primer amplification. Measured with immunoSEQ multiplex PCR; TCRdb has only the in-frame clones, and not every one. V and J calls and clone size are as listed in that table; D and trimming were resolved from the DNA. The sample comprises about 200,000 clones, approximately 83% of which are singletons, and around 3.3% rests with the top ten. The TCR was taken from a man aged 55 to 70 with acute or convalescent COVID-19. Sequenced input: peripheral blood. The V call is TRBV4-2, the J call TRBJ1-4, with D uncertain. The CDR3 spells CASSQDLARKLFF. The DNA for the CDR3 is TGTGCCAGCAGCCAAGATCTCGCGCGAAAACTGTTTTTT.